This is a list of T cell receptor beta chains from one sample in a study of blood T cell repertoires in COVID-19. TCRdb's table, derived via immunoSEQ multiplex PCR, lists solely in-frame clones and lacks some. The data hold 60,000 to 90,000 clones, with 80% to 90% observed a single time. Sample: peripheral blood. All receptors come from a man aged 60 to 75 with COVID-19, enrolled during active disease. Each CDR3 is given with its conserved first and last residue. D genes are given only for firm matches. Clone size, where shown, is once, few, many, or a class for clones that have expanded.

once,TRBJ1-1,TRBV29-1,TRBD1,CSANRDRGSVGTEAFF,TGCAGCGCCAACCGGGACAGGGGCTCCGTGGGAACTGAAGCTTTCTTT
-,TRBJ2-1,TRBV24-1,-,CATSGTLGGGGGNNEQFF,TGTGCCACCAGTGGTACCCTAGGAGGGGGCGGAGGGAACAATGAGCAGTTCTTC
-,TRBJ2-3,TRBV5-1,-,CASSPSGPEGTDTQYF,TGCGCCAGCAGCCCCTCCGGTCCTGAGGGCACAGATACGCAGTATTTT
-,TRBJ2-5,TRBV2,-,CASSEALQGRRETQYF,TGTGCCAGCAGTGAAGCGCTTCAGGGCCGGCGGGAGACCCAGTACTTC
-,TRBJ2-5,TRBV19,-,CASSTGGSGQETQYF,TGTGCCAGTAGTACGGGGGGCTCTGGGCAAGAGACCCAGTACTTC
once,TRBJ1-2,TRBV7-9,-,CASSYSGDLTDGYTF,TGTGCCAGCAGCTATTCGGGGGATCTCACCGATGGCTACACCTTC
-,TRBJ2-1,TRBV19,TRBD2,CASSPRTSGKSYNEQFF,TGTGCCAGTAGTCCCCGGACTAGCGGGAAGTCCTACAATGAGCAGTTCTTC
-,TRBJ1-1,TRBV5-4,TRBD1,CASSFGDRDTEAFF,TGTGCCAGCAGCTTTGGGGACAGGGACACTGAAGCTTTCTTT
-,TRBJ2-5,TRBV14,-,CASSQETIGGAQYF,TGTGCCAGCAGCCAAGAAACGATAGGAGGGGCCCAGTACTTC
-,TRBJ2-1,TRBV9,-,CASSDPPWGPVYNEQFF,TGTGCCAGCAGCGACCCTCCCTGGGGGCCAGTCTACAATGAGCAGTTCTTC
-,TRBJ2-1,TRBV7-3,-,CASSLISGPNDEQFF,TGTGCCAGCAGCTTAATTAGCGGTCCCAATGATGAGCAGTTCTTC
-,TRBJ2-1,TRBV11-2,-,CASSQAQGYEQFF,TGTGCCAGCAGCCAAGCGCAGGGATATGAGCAGTTCTTC
few,TRBJ2-3,TRBV7-9,-,CASSLAGRDTQYF,TGTGCCAGCAGCTTAGCGGGCCGAGATACGCAGTATTTT
-,TRBJ2-7,TRBV7-9,TRBD1,CASSSQSTGSSYEQYF,TGTGCCAGCAGCTCGCAGTCGACAGGGAGCTCCTACGAGCAGTACTTC
-,TRBJ2-1,TRBV6-4,TRBD2,CASPEVWRTSDDEQFF,TGTGCCAGCCCCGAAGTTTGGCGGACTAGCGATGATGAGCAGTTCTTC
-,TRBJ2-7,TRBV24-1,TRBD2,CATSDAGTSGAYEQYF,TGTGCCACCAGTGATGCAGGGACTAGCGGCGCCTACGAGCAGTACTTC
-,TRBJ2-3,TRBV10-3,TRBD2,CAISLSGREDTQYF,TGTGCCATCAGCCTCAGCGGGAGGGAAGATACGCAGTATTTT
-,TRBJ2-5,TRBV18,-,CASSPLMNSPETQYF,TGTGCCAGCTCACCACTAATGAACTCCCCCGAGACCCAGTACTTC
-,TRBJ1-1,TRBV6-5,TRBD1,CASRTSGGTEAFF,TGTGCCAGCAGGACCTCAGGGGGCACTGAAGCTTTCTTT
-,TRBJ1-6,TRBV10-2,-,CASSLVREDSPLHF,TGCGCCAGCAGTCTTGTCCGTGAGGATTCACCCCTCCACTTT
-,TRBJ2-1,TRBV18,TRBD2,CASSLRTRLASEQFF,TGTGCCAGCTCACTCCGGACTAGACTAGCATCGGAGCAGTTCTTC
-,TRBJ1-1,TRBV9,TRBD1,CASSARTGNTEAFF,TGTGCCAGCAGCGCCAGGACAGGGAACACTGAAGCTTTCTTT
-,TRBJ2-7,TRBV18,TRBD2,CASSPGTSGYEQYF,TGTGCCAGCTCACCCGGGACTAGCGGATACGAGCAGTACTTC
once,TRBJ2-7,TRBV19,-,CASSTHAEGLRGYEQYF,TGTGCCAGTAGTACGCACGCTGAGGGATTAAGAGGCTACGAGCAGTACTTC
-,TRBJ2-5,TRBV2,TRBD2,CASSGRLAGDWETQYF,TGTGCCAGCAGCGGTCGGCTAGCGGGAGATTGGGAGACCCAGTACTTC
-,TRBJ2-1,TRBV3-1/TRBV3-2,-,CASSQDGGIEQFF,TGTGCCAGCAGCCAAGATGGGGGCATTGAGCAGTTCTTC
-,TRBJ1-3,TRBV19,TRBD1,CASSPTGTGGAGNTIYF,TGTGCCAGTAGTCCGACCGGGACAGGGGGCGCTGGAAACACCATATATTTT
once,TRBJ2-7,TRBV30,-,CAWTTGGEQYF,TGTGCCTGGACAACCGGGGGCGAGCAGTACTTC
-,TRBJ2-3,TRBV13,-,CASSQLVTQYF,TGTGCCAGCAGCCAACTGGTTACGCAGTATTTT
-,TRBJ2-7,TRBV2,TRBD1,CASIRDRGREEQYF,TGTGCCAGCATCCGGGACAGGGGGCGAGAGGAGCAGTACTTC
-,TRBJ2-7,TRBV9,-,CASSVEEGPLREQYF,TGTGCCAGCAGCGTAGAGGAGGGGCCCCTACGGGAGCAGTACTTC
-,TRBJ2-1,TRBV19,TRBD1,CASRRGQANYNEQFF,TGTGCCAGTCGTAGGGGACAGGCCAACTACAATGAGCAGTTCTTC
-,TRBJ2-5,TRBV7-7,TRBD2,CASSLGGGAVQETQYF,TGTGCCAGCAGCTTAGGCGGGGGGGCCGTCCAAGAGACCCAGTACTTC
-,TRBJ1-2,TRBV3-1/TRBV3-2,-,CASSPGDRHYGYTF,TGTGCCAGCAGCCCCGGAGACAGGCACTATGGCTACACCTTC
-,TRBJ2-7,TRBV10-3,TRBD2,CAISEWAGAYEQYF,TGTGCCATCAGTGAGTGGGCGGGGGCCTACGAGCAGTACTTC
-,TRBJ2-3,TRBV2,-,CASSEAPQDTQYF,TGTGCCAGCAGTGAAGCGCCCCAGGATACGCAGTATTTT
-,TRBJ2-3,TRBV7-9,-,CASRGRNTDTQYF,TGTGCCTCAAGAGGGCGGAACACAGATACGCAGTATTTT
once,TRBJ1-1,TRBV5-4,TRBD1,CASSSQGQLEAFF,TGTGCCAGCAGCTCACAGGGGCAACTCGAAGCTTTCTTT
-,TRBJ2-1,TRBV19,TRBD1,CASSGEGQGIKNEQFF,TGTGCCAGTAGTGGGGAGGGACAGGGGATCAAAAATGAGCAGTTCTTC
-,TRBJ2-4,TRBV3-1/TRBV3-2,TRBD2,CASSPTGLAGFIQYF,TGTGCCAGCAGCCCGACGGGACTAGCGGGATTTATTCAGTACTTC
few,TRBJ1-4,TRBV27,TRBD1,CASSLSGRGQSGEKLFF,TGTGCCAGCAGTTTATCGGGCAGGGGGCAGAGTGGTGAAAAACTGTTTTTT
-,TRBJ1-1,TRBV7-9,-,CASSLEPGGNTEAFF,TGTGCCAGCAGCTTAGAACCCGGGGGAAACACTGAAGCTTTCTTT
-,TRBJ2-3,TRBV6-5,-,CASTYGVATDTQYF,TGTGCCAGCACCTATGGTGTCGCTACAGATACGCAGTATTTT
few,TRBJ1-5,TRBV19,TRBD1,CASTLTGGLGNQPQHF,TGTGCCAGTACCTTGACAGGGGGCCTTGGCAATCAGCCCCAGCATTTT
-,TRBJ2-5,TRBV3-1/TRBV3-2,TRBD2,CASSQDLLAGGGETQYF,TGTGCCAGCAGCCAAGATCTCCTAGCGGGAGGTGGGGAGACCCAGTACTTC
-,TRBJ1-2,TRBV15,TRBD1,CATSRASRQGDYGYTF,TGTGCCACCAGCAGAGCCTCTAGACAGGGAGACTATGGCTACACCTTC
-,TRBJ2-3,TRBV14,-,CASSRQGSTDTQYF,TGTGCCAGCAGCCGGCAGGGGAGCACAGATACGCAGTATTTT
-,TRBJ1-1,TRBV29-1,TRBD1,CSVVGQGFRTEAFF,TGCAGCGTTGTTGGACAGGGGTTTAGGACTGAAGCTTTCTTT
-,TRBJ1-3,TRBV27,TRBD1,CASSTQTGGGWNTIYF,TGTGCCAGCAGTACACAGACAGGGGGTGGATGGAACACCATATATTTT
few,TRBJ1-1,TRBV3-1/TRBV3-2,TRBD1,CASSQDYRGAFF,TGTGCCAGCAGCCAAGATTACAGGGGGGCTTTCTTT
-,TRBJ2-5,TRBV20-1,TRBD2,CSASPTGTSAPSAQYF,TGCAGTGCTAGTCCGACGGGGACTAGCGCACCCTCAGCCCAGTACTTC
once,TRBJ2-7,TRBV5-1,TRBD2,CASSPQGLAGTYEQYF,TGCGCCAGCTCTCCCCAAGGACTAGCGGGGACCTACGAGCAGTACTTC
-,TRBJ2-5,TRBV6-5,-,CASSRLGAEQETQYF,TGTGCCAGCAGCCGCCTCGGAGCGGAACAAGAGACCCAGTACTTC
-,TRBJ1-1,TRBV19,TRBD1,CASRRQGENTEAFF,TGTGCCAGTAGACGACAGGGGGAGAACACTGAAGCTTTCTTT
-,TRBJ1-1,TRBV28,-,CASSLFGEGTEAFF,TGTGCCAGCAGTTTATTCGGGGAGGGCACTGAAGCTTTCTTT
-,TRBJ2-3,TRBV7-9,-,CASSSLLAVLRDTQYF,TGTGCCAGCAGCTCTCTATTAGCGGTTCTTCGGGATACGCAGTATTTT
-,TRBJ1-1,TRBV19,-,CASRMGQNTEAFF,TGTGCCAGTAGAATGGGACAGAACACTGAAGCTTTCTTT
-,TRBJ1-5,TRBV6-5,TRBD1,CASSRDRVSNQPQHF,TGTGCCAGCAGTCGGGACAGGGTGAGTAATCAGCCCCAGCATTTT